Shown below are 2 T cell receptor beta chains from a single sample sequenced in a study of T cell repertoires in cytomegalovirus infection. TCRdb processed the reads anew with MiXCR; each CDR3 protein has one entry. The sample has hundreds of thousands of distinct CDR3 sequences, 31% seen once. Sequencing was done on a sample of PBMCs. The receptors shown here come from a human donor in good health (CMV status not recorded). Some clones in this sample may be carry-over from other donors' samples.

This clonotype was found many times. The chain couples TRBV11-2 to TRBJ2-1; D perhaps matches TRBD2 (5 bases). The V gene's germline CDR1 is SGHAT and CDR2 FQNNGV. CDR3 length: 17 amino acids. The V end was cut by 5 bases, the J end by 0 bases, with 17 bases between. The CDR3 loop reads CASSQIVGGPSYNEQFF. The CDR3 DNA is TGTGCCAGCAGCCAAATCGTGGGCGGGCCCTCCTACAATGAGCAGTTCTTC. Full variable domain (remainder filled in from reference TRBV11-2 and TRBJ2-1): EAGVAQSPRYKIIEKRQSVAFWCNPISGHATLYWYQQILGQGPKLLIQFQNNGVVDDSQLPKDRFSAERLKGVDSTLKIQPAKLEDSAVYLCASSQIVGGPSYNEQFFGPGTRLTVL.

The rearrangement joins TRBV12-5 to TRBJ1-1, with D possibly TRBD1 on 6 matching bases. Germline V gene data show CDR1 as LGHNT and CDR2 as FRNRAP. This CDR3 contains 13 residues. Between the trimmed V and J ends, which lost 6 bases and 3 bases, there was a span of 11 bases. CDR3 region: CASGSHRDTEAFF. DNA of the CDR3: TGTGCTAGTGGGTCACACAGGGACACTGAAGCTTTCTTT.